Listed below are T cell receptor beta chains from one sample, sequenced in a study of breast tumors, draining lymph nodes, adjacent tissues. TCRdb re-derived calls from the multiplex PCR reads in MiXCR, one entry per CDR3 protein. The table has around 43,000 distinct CDR3 sequences, roughly 23% seen once; the top ten hold about 7.6%. Sequencing used breast tumor tissue. These receptors came from a female donor with breast cancer. Some clones in this sample may be carry-over from other donors' samples. Both conserved end residues are part of each CDR3. The order of the fields is V gene, J gene, D gene, CDR3 length, clone size, CDR3 protein, CDR3 DNA. The D gene is left open where the match is weak. Not all rows give a size; the values are once, few, many and, for expanded clones, a class.

V: TRBV20-1
J: TRBJ1-5
D: TRBD1
length: 12
size: many
CDR3: CSASTGDQPQHF
DNA: TGCAGTGCTTCTACAGGGGACCAGCCCCAGCATTTT

V: TRBV9
J: TRBJ2-3
D: TRBD2
length: 16
size: many
CDR3: CASSVRAGYSTDTQYF
DNA: TGTGCCAGCAGCGTCCGAGCGGGGTATAGCACAGATACGCAGTATTTT

V: TRBV15
J: TRBJ2-3
D: NA
length: 15
size: many
CDR3: CATSRDGTNTDTQYF
DNA: TGTGCCACCAGCAGAGATGGGACAAATACAGATACGCAGTATTTT

V: TRBV20-1
J: TRBJ2-1
D: NA
length: 14
size: few
CDR3: CSARQTNRYNEQFF
DNA: TGCAGTGCTAGGCAGACCAACCGTTACAATGAGCAGTTCTTC

V: TRBV27
J: TRBJ1-6
D: NA
length: 15
size: many
CDR3: CASSPKASAASPLHF
DNA: TGTGCCAGCAGCCCTAAGGCATCGGCGGCTTCACCCCTCCACTTT

V: TRBV9
J: TRBJ1-1
D: NA
length: 15
size: few
CDR3: CASSVSADMNTEAFF
DNA: TGTGCCAGCAGCGTAAGTGCAGATATGAACACTGAAGCTTTCTTT

V: TRBV6-6
J: TRBJ1-6
D: TRBD1
length: 17
size: many
CDR3: CASSYSIGQGHNSPLHF
DNA: TGTGCCAGCAGTTACTCGATCGGACAGGGCCATAATTCACCCCTCCACTTT

V: TRBV7-9
J: TRBJ1-2
D: NA
length: 14
size: many
CDR3: CASRAVDPPGGYTF
DNA: TGTGCCAGCAGGGCCGTGGACCCCCCAGGGGGCTACACCTTC

V: TRBV7-2
J: TRBJ1-4
D: NA
length: 14
size: NA
CDR3: CASSPAGWSEKLFF
DNA: TGTGCCAGCAGCCCCGCAGGGTGGAGTGAAAAACTGTTTTTT

V: TRBV7-9
J: TRBJ2-3
D: NA
length: 15
size: NA
CDR3: CAGSPPRGDTDTQYF
DNA: TGTGCCGGCTCACCACCGCGAGGGGACACAGATACGCAGTATTTT

V: TRBV5-1
J: TRBJ2-6
D: TRBD1
length: 17
size: many
CDR3: CASSVDRAAGGANVLTF
DNA: TGCGCCAGCAGCGTGGACAGGGCAGCTGGAGGGGCCAACGTCCTGACTTTC

V: TRBV5-5
J: TRBJ2-6
D: TRBD1
length: 16
size: many
CDR3: CASSWDSASGANVLTF
DNA: TGTGCCAGCAGCTGGGACAGTGCCTCTGGGGCCAACGTCCTGACTTTC

V: TRBV2
J: TRBJ2-3
D: TRBD1
length: 14
size: many
CDR3: CASRGGQGTDTQYF
DNA: TGTGCCAGCAGGGGGGGACAGGGCACAGATACGCAGTATTTT

V: TRBV2
J: TRBJ2-1
D: TRBD2
length: 15
size: many
CDR3: CASSGLAGGDNEQFF
DNA: TGTGCCAGCAGTGGACTAGCGGGAGGGGACAATGAGCAGTTCTTC

V: TRBV3-1
J: TRBJ2-7
D: TRBD2
length: 14
size: many
CDR3: CASSTSGGSYEQYF
DNA: TGTGCCAGCAGCACTAGCGGGGGCTCCTACGAGCAGTACTTC

V: TRBV18
J: TRBJ2-5
D: TRBD1
length: 13
size: many
CDR3: CASSKTGLETQYF
DNA: TGTGCCAGCTCAAAGACAGGGTTGGAGACCCAGTACTTC

V: TRBV15
J: TRBJ2-7
D: NA
length: 13
size: NA
CDR3: CATAAVRSYEQYF
DNA: TGTGCCACCGCTGCGGTTCGATCATACGAGCAGTACTTC

V: TRBV15
J: TRBJ2-5
D: NA
length: 14
size: NA
CDR3: CATSRESPGETQYF
DNA: TGTGCCACCAGCAGAGAGTCCCCTGGAGAGACCCAGTACTTC

V: TRBV5-4
J: TRBJ2-1
D: TRBD2
length: 16
size: many
CDR3: CASSVGLAGGLGEQFF
DNA: TGTGCCAGCAGCGTCGGACTAGCGGGAGGCCTTGGTGAGCAGTTCTTC

V: TRBV15
J: TRBJ2-5
D: NA
length: 12
size: many
CDR3: CATSRDRETQYF
DNA: TGTGCCACCAGCAGAGATAGGGAGACCCAGTACTTC

V: TRBV7-6
J: TRBJ1-5
D: NA
length: 14
size: many
CDR3: CASSLVGGNQPQHF
DNA: TGTGCCAGCAGCTTAGTTGGGGGCAATCAGCCCCAGCATTTT

V: TRBV6-1
J: TRBJ1-6
D: NA
length: 15
size: many
CDR3: CASSESMGKNSPLHF
DNA: TGTGCCAGCAGTGAATCTATGGGGAAGAATTCACCCCTCCACTTT

V: TRBV6-1
J: TRBJ2-7
D: NA
length: 14
size: many
CDR3: CASTAAGADREQYF
DNA: TGTGCCAGCACCGCAGCTGGGGCCGACCGAGAGCAGTACTTC

V: TRBV10-3
J: TRBJ2-7
D: NA
length: 11
size: many
CDR3: CASGAGNEQYF
DNA: TGTGCCAGCGGGGCAGGGAACGAGCAGTACTTC

V: TRBV9
J: TRBJ2-5
D: NA
length: 16
size: many
CDR3: CASSVDPSARGGTQYF
DNA: TGTGCCAGCAGCGTAGACCCGTCGGCTAGAGGGGGGACCCAGTACTTC

V: TRBV4-1
J: TRBJ2-3
D: TRBD1
length: 18
size: many
CDR3: CASSQVTTGGVGTDTQYF
DNA: TGCGCCAGCAGCCAGGTCACTACAGGGGGAGTGGGAACAGATACGCAGTATTTT

V: TRBV3-1
J: TRBJ2-7
D: NA
length: 15
size: many
CDR3: CASSQAGRSPYEQYF
DNA: TGTGCCAGCAGCCAAGCAGGACGGTCTCCCTACGAGCAGTACTTC

V: TRBV20-1
J: TRBJ2-5
D: TRBD2
length: 17
size: many
CDR3: CSARRLAGVSIGETQYF
DNA: TGCAGTGCTAGAAGACTAGCGGGAGTGTCCATCGGGGAGACCCAGTACTTC

V: TRBV7-3
J: TRBJ2-5
D: NA
length: 14
size: NA
CDR3: CASSLTGGVGTQYF
DNA: TGTGCCAGCAGCTTAACGGGGGGCGTGGGGACCCAGTACTTC

V: TRBV4-1
J: TRBJ2-7
D: NA
length: 16
size: many
CDR3: CASSQSSGGSSSEQYF
DNA: TGCGCCAGCAGCCAGTCCTCAGGGGGGAGTTCGTCCGAGCAGTACTTC

V: TRBV19
J: TRBJ1-2
D: NA
length: 14
size: many
CDR3: CASSILPPNYGYTF
DNA: TGTGCCAGTAGTATACTCCCTCCTAACTATGGCTACACCTTC

V: TRBV18
J: TRBJ1-5
D: TRBD1
length: 16
size: few
CDR3: CASSPQDRAGYQPQHF
DNA: TGTGCCAGCTCACCCCAGGACAGGGCTGGGTATCAGCCCCAGCATTTT

V: TRBV20-1
J: TRBJ2-3
D: NA
length: 14
size: many
CDR3: CSVRGAGRQDTQYF
DNA: TGCAGTGTCAGAGGGGCGGGACGTCAAGATACGCAGTATTTT

V: TRBV28
J: TRBJ1-2
D: TRBD1
length: 15
size: many
CDR3: CASSPRGRKVLGYTF
DNA: TGTGCCAGCAGTCCGAGGGGGCGCAAGGTCCTTGGCTACACCTTC

V: TRBV14
J: TRBJ1-6
D: NA
length: 15
size: many
CDR3: CASSQIGASGSPLHF
DNA: TGTGCCAGCAGCCAAATCGGGGCTAGCGGTTCACCCCTCCACTTT

V: TRBV6-1
J: TRBJ1-3
D: TRBD1
length: 19
size: many
CDR3: CASSESSRRDSPTGNTIYF
DNA: TGTGCCAGCAGTGAAAGTTCGAGGAGGGACAGTCCGACTGGAAACACCATATATTTT

V: TRBV15
J: TRBJ2-7
D: TRBD1
length: 14
size: NA
CDR3: CATSRDRGFYEQYF
DNA: TGTGCCACCAGCCGGGACAGGGGTTTCTACGAGCAGTACTTC

V: TRBV20-1
J: TRBJ2-7
D: TRBD1
length: 14
size: many
CDR3: CSAKGAQSSYEQYF
DNA: TGCAGTGCTAAGGGGGCCCAAAGCTCCTACGAGCAGTACTTC

V: TRBV20-1
J: TRBJ2-1
D: TRBD2
length: 17
size: NA
CDR3: CSARLWGTSGRNYEQFF
DNA: TGCAGTGCTAGGCTATGGGGGACTAGCGGGAGAAATTATGAGCAGTTCTTC

V: TRBV4-2
J: TRBJ1-2
D: NA
length: 9
size: many
CDR3: CASSHGYTF
DNA: TGTGCCAGCTCCCATGGCTACACCTTC

V: TRBV12-3/TRBV12-4
J: TRBJ2-7
D: NA
length: 15
size: medium-sized
CDR3: CASSFAASKHYEQYF
DNA: TGTGCCAGCAGTTTTGCGGCGTCCAAACACTACGAGCAGTACTTC

V: TRBV5-1
J: TRBJ2-7
D: TRBD1
length: 12
size: many
CDR3: CASRRDRGEQYF
DNA: TGCGCCAGCAGAAGGGACAGGGGTGAGCAGTACTTC

V: TRBV5-1
J: TRBJ2-3
D: TRBD2
length: 17
size: many
CDR3: CASSSARLAGRTDTQYF
DNA: TGCGCCAGCAGCTCCGCCCGACTAGCGGGCCGCACAGATACGCAGTATTTT

V: TRBV10-3
J: TRBJ2-3
D: TRBD2
length: 15
size: NA
CDR3: CATFRGGAFTDTQYF
DNA: TGTGCCACCTTTCGCGGGGGAGCCTTCACAGATACGCAGTATTTT

V: TRBV25-1
J: TRBJ1-3
D: TRBD1
length: 13
size: many
CDR3: CASSGTGGLHQLF
DNA: TGTGCCAGCAGTGGGACAGGGGGCCTACACCAGCTATTT

V: TRBV19
J: TRBJ2-1
D: TRBD1
length: 13
size: NA
CDR3: CASSPRGTVEQFF
DNA: TGTGCCAGTAGTCCTAGGGGGACAGTTGAGCAGTTCTTC

V: TRBV12-3/TRBV12-4
J: TRBJ2-4
D: TRBD1
length: 15
size: few
CDR3: CASSILGQGAVIQYF
DNA: TGTGCCAGCAGCATACTCGGACAGGGGGCTGTTATTCAGTACTTC

V: TRBV19
J: TRBJ2-2
D: TRBD1
length: 15
size: many
CDR3: CASTSGQAITGELFF
DNA: TGTGCCAGTACCTCCGGACAGGCAATTACCGGGGAGCTGTTTTTT

V: TRBV4-1
J: TRBJ2-1
D: TRBD2
length: 15
size: few
CDR3: CASSPPGTNYNEQFF
DNA: TGCGCCAGCAGCCCCCCCGGGACTAACTACAATGAGCAGTTCTTC